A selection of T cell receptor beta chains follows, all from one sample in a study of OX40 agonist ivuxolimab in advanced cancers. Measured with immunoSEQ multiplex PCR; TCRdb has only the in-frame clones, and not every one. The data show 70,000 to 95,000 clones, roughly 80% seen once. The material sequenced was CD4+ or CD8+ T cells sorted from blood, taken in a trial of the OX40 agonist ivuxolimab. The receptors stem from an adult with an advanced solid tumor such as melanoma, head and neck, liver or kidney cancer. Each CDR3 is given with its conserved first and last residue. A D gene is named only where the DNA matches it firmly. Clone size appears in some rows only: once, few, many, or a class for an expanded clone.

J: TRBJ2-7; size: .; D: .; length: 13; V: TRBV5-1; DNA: TGCGCCAGCAGCTTAGGGACACGCTACGAGCAGTACTTC; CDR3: CASSLGTRYEQYF
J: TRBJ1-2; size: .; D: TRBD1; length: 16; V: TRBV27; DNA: TGTGCCAGCAGTTTATCTACAGGGGGTCTTAACTATGGCTACACCTTC; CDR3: CASSLSTGGLNYGYTF
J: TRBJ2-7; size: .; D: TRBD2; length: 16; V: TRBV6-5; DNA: TGTGCCAGCAGTTACGGACTAGCGGGGGCCTCCTACGAGCAGTACTTC; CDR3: CASSYGLAGASYEQYF
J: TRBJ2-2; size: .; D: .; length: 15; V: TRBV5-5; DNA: TGTGCCAGCAGCTTGTCAGGGCAAGGGACCGGGGAGCTGTTTTTT; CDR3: CASSLSGQGTGELFF
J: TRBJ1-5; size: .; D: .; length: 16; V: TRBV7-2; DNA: TGTGCCAGCAGCGCTCGGGGCAGGCCCTTGGATCAGCCCCAGCATTTT; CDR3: CASSARGRPLDQPQHF
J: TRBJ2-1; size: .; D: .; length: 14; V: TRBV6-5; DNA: TGTGCCAGCAGTTCCGGGACGGTGAAGGATGAGCAGTTCTTC; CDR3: CASSSGTVKDEQFF
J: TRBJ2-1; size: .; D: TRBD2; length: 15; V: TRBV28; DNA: TGTGCCAGCGGTCGAACGGGACTATGGAACAATGAGCAGTTCTTC; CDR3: CASGRTGLWNNEQFF
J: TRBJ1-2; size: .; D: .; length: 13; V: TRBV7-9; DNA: TGTGCCAGCAGCTTTACAGAGCACTATGGCTACACCTTC; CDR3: CASSFTEHYGYTF
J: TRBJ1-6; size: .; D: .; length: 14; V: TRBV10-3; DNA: TGTGCCATCAGTGAGTCGGAGGGTGTGTCACCCCTCCACTTT; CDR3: CAISESEGVSPLHF
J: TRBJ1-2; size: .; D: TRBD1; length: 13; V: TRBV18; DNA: TGTGCCAGCTCAGGGGGACAGGACTATGGCTACACCTTC; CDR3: CASSGGQDYGYTF
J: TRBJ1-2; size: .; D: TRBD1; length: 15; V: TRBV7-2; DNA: TGTGCCAGCAGCGCTAGGACAGGGGCTATGTATGGCTACACCTTC; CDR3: CASSARTGAMYGYTF
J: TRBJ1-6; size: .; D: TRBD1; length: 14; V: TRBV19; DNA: TGTGCCAGACCCCGGACAGGGTACCGCTCACCCCTCCACTTT; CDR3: CARPRTGYRSPLHF
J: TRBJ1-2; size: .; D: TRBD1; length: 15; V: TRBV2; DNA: TGTGCCAGCAGTGAACTGAGGCAGGGGGGAGCTGGCTACACCTTC; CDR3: CASSELRQGGAGYTF
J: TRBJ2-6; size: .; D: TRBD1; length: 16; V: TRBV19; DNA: TGTGCCAGTAGCCGATTACAGGGGTCCGGGGCCAACGTCCTGACTTTC; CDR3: CASSRLQGSGANVLTF
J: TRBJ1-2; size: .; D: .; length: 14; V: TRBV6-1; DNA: TGTGCCAGCAGTGCACAGGGCGGCCTCTATGGCTACACCTTC; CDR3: CASSAQGGLYGYTF
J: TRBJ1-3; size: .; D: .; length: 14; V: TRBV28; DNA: TGTGCCAGCAGGATACAGGGACTTGGAAACACCATATATTTT; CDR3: CASRIQGLGNTIYF
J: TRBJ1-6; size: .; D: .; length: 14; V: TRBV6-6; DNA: TGTGCCAGCAGGCCGACGGGGGACCATTCACCCCTCCACTTT; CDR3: CASRPTGDHSPLHF
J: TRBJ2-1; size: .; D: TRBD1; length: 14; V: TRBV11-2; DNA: TGTGCCAGCAGCTTAGTGCAGGGGGTCAATGAGCAGTTCTTC; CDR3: CASSLVQGVNEQFF
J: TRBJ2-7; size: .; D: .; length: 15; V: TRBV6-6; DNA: TGTGCCAGCAGCTTAGTAGGGGGGGGCTCCTACGAGCAGTACTTC; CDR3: CASSLVGGGSYEQYF
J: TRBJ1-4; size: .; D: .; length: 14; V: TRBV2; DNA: TGTGCCAGCAGGATAGCCCCGGTGAATGAAAAACTGTTTTTT; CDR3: CASRIAPVNEKLFF
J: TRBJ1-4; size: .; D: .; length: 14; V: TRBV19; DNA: TGTGCCAGTAGTATCCACGCAACTAATGAAAAACTGTTTTTT; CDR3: CASSIHATNEKLFF
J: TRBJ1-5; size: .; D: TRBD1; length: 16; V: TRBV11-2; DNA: TGTGCCAGCAGCTTAGCAGGGGGCTTAAGCAATCAGCCCCAGCATTTT; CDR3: CASSLAGGLSNQPQHF
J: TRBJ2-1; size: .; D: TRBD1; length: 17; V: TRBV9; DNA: TGTGCCAGCACCGATAGACAGGGACAGGGATCCTACAATGAGCAGTTCTTC; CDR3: CASTDRQGQGSYNEQFF
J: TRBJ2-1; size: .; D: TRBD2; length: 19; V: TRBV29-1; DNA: TGCAGCGGTCGACCACCCGGGACTAGCGGGGGGGCCGGCTACAATGAGCAGTTCTTC; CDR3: CSGRPPGTSGGAGYNEQFF
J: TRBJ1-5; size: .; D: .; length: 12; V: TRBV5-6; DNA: TGTGCCAGCAGCTTGGTGGGCCAGCCCCAGCATTTT; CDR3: CASSLVGQPQHF
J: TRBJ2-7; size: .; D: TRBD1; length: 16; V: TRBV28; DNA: TGTGCCAGCAGTTCCCCTGGACAGGGGAGCTCCTACGAGCAGTACTTC; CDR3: CASSSPGQGSSYEQYF
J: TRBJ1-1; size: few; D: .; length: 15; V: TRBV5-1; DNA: TGCGCCAGCAGCTTTAAGGGGGGGTATGACACTGAAGCTTTCTTT; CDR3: CASSFKGGYDTEAFF
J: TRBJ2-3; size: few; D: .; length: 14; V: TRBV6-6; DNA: TGTGCCAGCAGTTACTCGGCTAGCCGAGATACGCAGTATTTT; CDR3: CASSYSASRDTQYF
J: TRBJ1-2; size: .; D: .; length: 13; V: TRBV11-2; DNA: TGTGCCAGCAGCCTTGGATCGGGCCTCGGCTACACCTTC; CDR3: CASSLGSGLGYTF
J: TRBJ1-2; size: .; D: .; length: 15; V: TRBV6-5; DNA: TGTGCCAGCAGTGCGCGGGCGGGGATGGAATGGGGCTACACCTTC; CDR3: CASSARAGMEWGYTF
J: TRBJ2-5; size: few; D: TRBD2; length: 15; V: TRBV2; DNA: TGTGCCAGCAGTGTTGGCGGGGGGGCCGAGGAGACCCAGTACTTC; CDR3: CASSVGGGAEETQYF
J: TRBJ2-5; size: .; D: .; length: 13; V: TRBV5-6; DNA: TGTGCCAGCAGCTTGCGAGAGGTGGAGACCCAGTACTTC; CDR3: CASSLREVETQYF
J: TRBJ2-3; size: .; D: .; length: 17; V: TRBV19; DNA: TGTGCCAGTAGTATAGAAGGAGCGGGTCGTAACACAGATACGCAGTATTTT; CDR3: CASSIEGAGRNTDTQYF
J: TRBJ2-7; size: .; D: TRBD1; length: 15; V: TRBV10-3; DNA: TGTGCCATCAGTCCCCTTACAGGGGGCTCATACGAGCAGTACTTC; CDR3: CAISPLTGGSYEQYF
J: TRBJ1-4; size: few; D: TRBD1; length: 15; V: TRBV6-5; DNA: TGTGCCAGCAGTACCCGACAGGGGCGGTTGGAAAAACTGTTTTTT; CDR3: CASSTRQGRLEKLFF
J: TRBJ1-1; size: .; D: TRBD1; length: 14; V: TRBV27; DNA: TGTGCCAGCAGTTTAAGAGGACAGGCCACTGAAGCTTTCTTT; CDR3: CASSLRGQATEAFF
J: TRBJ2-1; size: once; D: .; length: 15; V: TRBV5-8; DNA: TGTGCCAGCAGCTTATATGGGGCATTGAGGAATGAGCAGTTCTTC; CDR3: CASSLYGALRNEQFF
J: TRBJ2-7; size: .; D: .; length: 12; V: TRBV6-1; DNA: TGTGCCAGCAGTGAAATAAACTACGAGCAGTACTTC; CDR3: CASSEINYEQYF
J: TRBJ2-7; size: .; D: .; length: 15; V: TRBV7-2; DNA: TGTGCCAGCAGCTTAGGACCCGGGGGCCCCCTCGAGCAGTACTTC; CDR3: CASSLGPGGPLEQYF
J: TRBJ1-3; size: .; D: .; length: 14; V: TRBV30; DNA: TGTGCCTGGAGCTGGGGTAGGGCAGGAAACACCATATATTTT; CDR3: CAWSWGRAGNTIYF
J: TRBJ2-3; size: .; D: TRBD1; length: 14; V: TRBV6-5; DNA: TGTGCCAGCCTGGACAGGGGATTAACAGATACGCAGTATTTT; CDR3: CASLDRGLTDTQYF
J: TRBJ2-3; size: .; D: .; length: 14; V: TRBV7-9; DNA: TGTGCCAGCAGCTTGGGGACCGTTGCCGGTACGCAGTATTTT; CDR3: CASSLGTVAGTQYF
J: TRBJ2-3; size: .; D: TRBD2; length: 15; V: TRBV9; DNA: TGTGCCAGCAGCGCCGCTAGCGGAATCACAGATACGCAGTATTTT; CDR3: CASSAASGITDTQYF
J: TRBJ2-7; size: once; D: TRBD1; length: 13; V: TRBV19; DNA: TGTGCCAGTGGTGGGACAGACTCCTACGAGCAGTACTTC; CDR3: CASGGTDSYEQYF
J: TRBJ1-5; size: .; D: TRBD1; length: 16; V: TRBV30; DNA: TGTGCCTGGAGTATAGTCCCCGGGACAGGGGGTCAGCCCCAGCATTTT; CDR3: CAWSIVPGTGGQPQHF
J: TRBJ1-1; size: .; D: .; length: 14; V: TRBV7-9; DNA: TGTGCCAGCAGCTTAGGACAGCAGGTTACTGAAGCTTTCTTT; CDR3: CASSLGQQVTEAFF
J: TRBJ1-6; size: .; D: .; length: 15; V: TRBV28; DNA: TGTGCCAGCAGTTTGAGTCGCTCCTATAATTCACCCCTCCACTTT; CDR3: CASSLSRSYNSPLHF
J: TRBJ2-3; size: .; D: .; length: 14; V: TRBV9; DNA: TGTGCCAGCAGCGTAAGGCTCTGGGGGGATACGCAGTATTTT; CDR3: CASSVRLWGDTQYF
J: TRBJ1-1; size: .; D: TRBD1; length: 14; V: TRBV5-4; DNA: TGTGCCAGCAGCGGATCAGGGGGTTACACTGAAGCTTTCTTT; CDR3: CASSGSGGYTEAFF
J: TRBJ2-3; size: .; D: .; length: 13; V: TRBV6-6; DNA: TGTGCCAGCAGTACTCACCGGGTTGATACGCAGTATTTT; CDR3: CASSTHRVDTQYF
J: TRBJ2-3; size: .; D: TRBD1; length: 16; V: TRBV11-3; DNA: TGTGCCAGCAGCACCCGGGACAGGGGGTCGGCAGATACGCAGTATTTT; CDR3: CASSTRDRGSADTQYF
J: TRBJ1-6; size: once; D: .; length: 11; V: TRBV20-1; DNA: TGCAGTGCTAGAGATCAGGACAGCCGCCGCTTT; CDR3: CSARDQDSRRF